Listed here is a single TCR beta chain. What it binds is not known. The CDR3 runs 14 residues. Germline V gene sequence: CDR1 MGHDK, CDR2 SYGVNS. Unmatched junction bases numbered 3, after V lost 6 bases and J lost 2 bases. Prepared TCR beta cDNA libraries contained unique molecular identifiers. From the PCR reads, TCRdb called clonotypes with MiXCR, one entry per CDR3 protein. The repertoire holds approximately 460,000 distinct CDR3 sequences, with approximately 45% as singletons. This entry comes from a study of post-analysis software for immune sequencing data. Study background: Both relapsing-remitting and secondary progressive multiple sclerosis featured among the disease courses, as did progressive-relapsing multiple sclerosis.

Study-level findings and limits: Co-batched samples clustered tightly together by F measure. Relative to controls, patients had about 5 TRBV segments at higher frequency, with TRBV5-6, TRBV5-1 and TRBV20-1 among these. Significantly lower normalized Chao1 diversity was seen in multiple sclerosis patients than in controls.

The clonotype comes from a girl between 5 and 17 years old with multiple sclerosis. The sequenced material came from blood. The V gene is TRBV25-1, the J gene TRBJ2-3; 9 bases agree with TRBD1. The CDR3 spells CASSRDRVTDTQYF. DNA for the CDR3: TGTGCCAGCAGCCGGGACAGGGTCACAGATACGCAGTATTTT.